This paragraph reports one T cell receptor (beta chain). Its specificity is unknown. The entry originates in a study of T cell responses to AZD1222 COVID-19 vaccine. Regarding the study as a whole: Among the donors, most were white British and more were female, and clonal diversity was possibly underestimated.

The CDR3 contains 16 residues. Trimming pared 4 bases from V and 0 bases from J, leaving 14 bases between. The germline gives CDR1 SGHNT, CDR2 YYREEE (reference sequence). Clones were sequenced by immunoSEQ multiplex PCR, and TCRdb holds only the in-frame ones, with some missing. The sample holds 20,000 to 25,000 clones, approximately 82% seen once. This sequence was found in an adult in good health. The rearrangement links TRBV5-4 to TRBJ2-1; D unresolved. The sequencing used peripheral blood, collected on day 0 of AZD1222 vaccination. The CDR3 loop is CASSHGGQSSYNEQFF. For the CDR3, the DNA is TGTGCCAGCAGCCACGGTGGGCAGAGCTCCTACAATGAGCAGTTCTTC.